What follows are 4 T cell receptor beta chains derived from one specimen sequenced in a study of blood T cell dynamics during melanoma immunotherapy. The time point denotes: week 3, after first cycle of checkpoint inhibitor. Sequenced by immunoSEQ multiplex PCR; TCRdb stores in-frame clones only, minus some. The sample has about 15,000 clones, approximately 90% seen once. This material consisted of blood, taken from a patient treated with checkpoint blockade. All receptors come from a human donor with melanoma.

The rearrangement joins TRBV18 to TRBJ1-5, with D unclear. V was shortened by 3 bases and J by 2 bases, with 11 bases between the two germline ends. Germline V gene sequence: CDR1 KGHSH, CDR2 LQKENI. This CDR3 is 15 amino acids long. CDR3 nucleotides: TGTGCCAGCTCACCGACGGCGGATGGCAATCAGCCCCAGCATTTT. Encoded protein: CASSPTADGNQPQHF.

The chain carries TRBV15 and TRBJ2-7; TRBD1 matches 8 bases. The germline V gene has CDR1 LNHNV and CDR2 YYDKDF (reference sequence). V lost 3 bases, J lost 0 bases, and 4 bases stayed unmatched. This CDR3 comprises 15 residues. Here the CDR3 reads CATSRDRDFSYEQYF. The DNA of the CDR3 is TGTGCCACCAGCAGGGACAGGGACTTCTCCTACGAGCAGTACTTC.

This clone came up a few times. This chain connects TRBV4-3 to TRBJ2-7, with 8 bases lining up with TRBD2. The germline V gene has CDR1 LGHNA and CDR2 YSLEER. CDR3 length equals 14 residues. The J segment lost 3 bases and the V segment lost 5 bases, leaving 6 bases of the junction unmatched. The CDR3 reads CASSFGRGGYEQYF. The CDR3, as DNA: TGCGCCAGCAGCTTCGGACGGGGGGGCTACGAGCAGTACTTC.

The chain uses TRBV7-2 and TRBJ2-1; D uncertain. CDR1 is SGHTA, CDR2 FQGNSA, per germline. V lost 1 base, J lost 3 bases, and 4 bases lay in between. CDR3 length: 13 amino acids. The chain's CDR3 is CASSLDGYNEQFF. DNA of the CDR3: TGTGCCAGCAGCTTAGATGGCTACAATGAGCAGTTCTTC.